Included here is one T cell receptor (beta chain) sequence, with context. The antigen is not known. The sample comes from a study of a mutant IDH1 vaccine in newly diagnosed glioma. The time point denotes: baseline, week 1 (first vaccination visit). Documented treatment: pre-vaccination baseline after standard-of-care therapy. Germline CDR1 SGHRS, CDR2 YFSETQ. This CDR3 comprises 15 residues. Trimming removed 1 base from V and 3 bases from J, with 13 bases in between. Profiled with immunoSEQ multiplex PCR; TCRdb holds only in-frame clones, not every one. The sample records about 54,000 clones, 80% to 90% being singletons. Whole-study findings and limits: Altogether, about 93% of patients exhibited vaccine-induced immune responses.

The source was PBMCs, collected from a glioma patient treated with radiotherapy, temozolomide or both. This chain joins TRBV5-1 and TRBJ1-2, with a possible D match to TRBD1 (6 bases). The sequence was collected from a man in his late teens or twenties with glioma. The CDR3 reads CASSLRQAPDYGYTF. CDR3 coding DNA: TGCGCCAGCAGCTTGCGACAGGCCCCTGACTATGGCTACACCTTC.